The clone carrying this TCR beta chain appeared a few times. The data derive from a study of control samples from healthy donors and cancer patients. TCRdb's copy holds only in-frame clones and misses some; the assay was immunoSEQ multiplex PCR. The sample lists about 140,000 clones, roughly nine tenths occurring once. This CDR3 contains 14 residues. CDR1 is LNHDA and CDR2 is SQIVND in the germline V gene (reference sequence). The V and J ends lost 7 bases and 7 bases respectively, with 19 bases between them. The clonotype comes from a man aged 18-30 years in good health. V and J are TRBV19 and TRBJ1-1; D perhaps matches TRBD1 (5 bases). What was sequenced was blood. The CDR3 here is CASIPSGGRREAFF. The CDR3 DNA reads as TGTGCCAGTATTCCGAGTGGGGGACGTCGTGAAGCTTTCTTT.